The clone carrying this TCR beta chain appeared a few times. The CDR3 sequence is 16 residues long. CDR1 and CDR2 from the germline V gene are SGHDT and YYEEEE. The V and J ends lost 0 bases and 0 bases respectively, with 10 bases between them. This entry is derived from a study of T-cell memory formation after mild COVID-19. TCRdb independently ran MiXCR on the 5' RACE reads; one entry per CDR3 protein. The sample shows under 550,000 distinct CDR3 sequences, 15% to 20% of them seen only once. This sequence originates from a man aged 18-30 years who had mild COVID-19 (a few samples of this study predate the infection). Cell type and time point are not known. The chain links TRBV5-6 to TRBJ1-5, with D perhaps matching TRBD1 (5 bases). The material sequenced was PBMCs or a T cell subset sorted from them (not recorded which). The DNA for the CDR3 is TGTGCCAGCAGCTTGGGGGGGGGATATAGCAATCAGCCCCAGCATTTT. The encoded protein is CASSLGGGYSNQPQHF.